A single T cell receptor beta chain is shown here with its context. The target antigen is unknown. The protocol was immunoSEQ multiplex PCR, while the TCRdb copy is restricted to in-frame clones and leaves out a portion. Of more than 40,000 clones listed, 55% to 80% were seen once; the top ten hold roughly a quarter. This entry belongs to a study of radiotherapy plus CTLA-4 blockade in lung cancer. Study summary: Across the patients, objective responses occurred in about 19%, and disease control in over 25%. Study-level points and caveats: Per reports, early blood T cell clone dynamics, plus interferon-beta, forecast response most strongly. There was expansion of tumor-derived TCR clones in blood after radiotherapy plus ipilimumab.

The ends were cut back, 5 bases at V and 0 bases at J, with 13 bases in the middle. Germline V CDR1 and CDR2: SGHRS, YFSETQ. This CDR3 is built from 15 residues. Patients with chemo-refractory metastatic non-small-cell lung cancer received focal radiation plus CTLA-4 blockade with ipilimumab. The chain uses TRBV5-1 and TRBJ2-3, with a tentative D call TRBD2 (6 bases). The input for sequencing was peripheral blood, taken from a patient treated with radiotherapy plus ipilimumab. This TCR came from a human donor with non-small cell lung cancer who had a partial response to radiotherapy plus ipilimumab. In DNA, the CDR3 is TGCGCCAGCAGGTCGGGTAGCGGCAGCACAGATACGCAGTATTTT. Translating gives CASRSGSGSTDTQYF.